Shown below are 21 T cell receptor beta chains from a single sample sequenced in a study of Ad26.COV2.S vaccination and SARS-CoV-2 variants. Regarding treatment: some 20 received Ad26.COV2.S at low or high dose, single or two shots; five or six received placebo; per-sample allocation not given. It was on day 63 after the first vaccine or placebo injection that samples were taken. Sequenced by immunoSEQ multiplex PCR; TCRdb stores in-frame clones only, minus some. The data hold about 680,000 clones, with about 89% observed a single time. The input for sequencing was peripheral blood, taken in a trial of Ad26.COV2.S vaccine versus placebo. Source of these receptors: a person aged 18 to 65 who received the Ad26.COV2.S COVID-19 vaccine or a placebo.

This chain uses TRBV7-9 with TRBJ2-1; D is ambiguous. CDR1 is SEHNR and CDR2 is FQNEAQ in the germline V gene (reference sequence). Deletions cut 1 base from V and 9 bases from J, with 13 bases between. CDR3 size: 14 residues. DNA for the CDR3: TGTGCCAGCAGCTTAGGTAGCCAGGCTGGTGAGCAGTTCTTC. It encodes CASSLGSQAGEQFF.

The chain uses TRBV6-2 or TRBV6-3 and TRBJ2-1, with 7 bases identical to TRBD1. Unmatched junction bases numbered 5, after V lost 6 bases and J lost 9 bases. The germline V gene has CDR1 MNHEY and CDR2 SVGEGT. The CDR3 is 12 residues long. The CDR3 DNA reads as TGTGCCAGCAGCCACAGGGGTGCTGAGCAGTTCTTC. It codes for CASSHRGAEQFF.

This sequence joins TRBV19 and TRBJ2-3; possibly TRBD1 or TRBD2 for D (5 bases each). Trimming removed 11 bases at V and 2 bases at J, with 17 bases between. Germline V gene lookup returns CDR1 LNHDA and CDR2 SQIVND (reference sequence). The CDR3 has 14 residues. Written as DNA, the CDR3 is TGTGCCTCCCGGACGGGGCTGTCCACAGATACGCAGTATTTT. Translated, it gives CASRTGLSTDTQYF.

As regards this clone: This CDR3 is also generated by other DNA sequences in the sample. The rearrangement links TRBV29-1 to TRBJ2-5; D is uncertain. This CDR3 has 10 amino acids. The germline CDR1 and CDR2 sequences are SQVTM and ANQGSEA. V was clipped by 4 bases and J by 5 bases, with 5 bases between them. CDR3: CSVGVETQYF. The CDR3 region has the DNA TGCAGCGTTGGGGTGGAGACCCAGTACTTC.

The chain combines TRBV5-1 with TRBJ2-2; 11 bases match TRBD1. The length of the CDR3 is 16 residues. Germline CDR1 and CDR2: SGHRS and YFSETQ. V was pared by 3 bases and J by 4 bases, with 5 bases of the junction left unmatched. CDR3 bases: TGCGCCAGCAGCTCCCGGACAGGGGGCAGCACCGGGGAGCTGTTTTTT. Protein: CASSSRTGGSTGELFF.

CDR3 sequence reads: CASSGQTNSPLHF. In nucleotides, the CDR3 is TGTGCCAGCTCGGGACAGACAAATTCACCCCTCCACTTT. V is TRBV18 and J is TRBJ1-6; 7 bases are shared with TRBD1. Germline V lookup: CDR1 KGHSH, CDR2 LQKENI. With V trimmed by 6 bases and J by 7 bases, 3 bases remained unmatched. This CDR3 is built from 13 residues.

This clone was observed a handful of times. CDR3 protein: CASSPTGRGNTIYF. The DNA for the CDR3 is TGTGCCAGCTCTCCTACAGGGAGAGGAAACACCATATATTTT. J is TRBJ1-3 and V is TRBV2, with D tentatively TRBD1 (6 bases). In germline, CDR1 is SNHLY, CDR2 FYNNEI. The V end was cut by 8 bases, the J end by 4 bases, with 15 bases between. This CDR3 spans 14 amino acids. The variable domain in full, with the rest retrieved from reference TRBV2 and TRBJ1-3, is EPEVTQTPSHQVTQMGQEVILRCVPISNHLYFYWYRQILGQKVEFLVSFYNNEISEKSEIFDDQFSVERPDGSNFTLKIRSTKLEDSAMYFCASSPTGRGNTIYFGEGSWLTVV.

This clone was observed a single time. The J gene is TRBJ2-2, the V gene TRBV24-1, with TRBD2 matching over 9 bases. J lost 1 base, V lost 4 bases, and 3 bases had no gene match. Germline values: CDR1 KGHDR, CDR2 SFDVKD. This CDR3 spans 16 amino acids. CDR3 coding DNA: TGTGCCACCAGTGAGGAAGCGGGAGGGAACACCGGGGAGCTGTTTTTT. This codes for CATSEEAGGNTGELFF.

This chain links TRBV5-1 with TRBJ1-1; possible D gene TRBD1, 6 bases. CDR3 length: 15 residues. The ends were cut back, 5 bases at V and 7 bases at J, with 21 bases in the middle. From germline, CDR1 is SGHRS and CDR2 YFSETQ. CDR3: CASRPGASGYDEAFF. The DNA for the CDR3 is TGCGCCAGCAGACCGGGGGCGTCGGGATATGATGAAGCTTTCTTT.

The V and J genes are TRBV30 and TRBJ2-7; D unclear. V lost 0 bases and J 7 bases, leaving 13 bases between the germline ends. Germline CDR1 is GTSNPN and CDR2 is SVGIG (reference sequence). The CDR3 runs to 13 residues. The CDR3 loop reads CAWSVLSPLEQYF. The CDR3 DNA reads TGTGCCTGGAGTGTACTGTCACCCTTAGAGCAGTACTTC.

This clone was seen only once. As DNA, the CDR3 is TGTGCCAGCTCCATTTACGACAGCGCAACTAATGAAAAACTGTTTTTT. Its protein product is CASSIYDSATNEKLFF. The V call is TRBV18, the J call TRBJ1-4, with TRBD1 as a possible D gene (5 bases). The CDR3 length is 16 residues. Germline-derived CDR1 and CDR2 are KGHSH and LQKENI. V lost 6 bases to trimming and J lost 0 bases, with 14 bases between them. Using reference TRBV18 and TRBJ1-4 for the parts outside the CDR3, the full variable domain is NAGVMQNPRHLVRRRGQEARLRCSPMKGHSHVYWYRQLPEEGLKFMVYLQKENIIDESGMPKERFSAEFPKEGPSILRIQQVVRGDSAAYFCASSIYDSATNEKLFFGSGTQLSVL.

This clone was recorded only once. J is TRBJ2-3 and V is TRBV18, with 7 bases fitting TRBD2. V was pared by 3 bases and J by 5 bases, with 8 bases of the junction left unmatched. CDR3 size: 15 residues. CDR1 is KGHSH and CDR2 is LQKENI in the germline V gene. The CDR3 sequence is CASSPLAGVGDTQYF. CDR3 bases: TGTGCCAGCTCACCCCTGGCGGGAGTGGGAGATACGCAGTATTTT.

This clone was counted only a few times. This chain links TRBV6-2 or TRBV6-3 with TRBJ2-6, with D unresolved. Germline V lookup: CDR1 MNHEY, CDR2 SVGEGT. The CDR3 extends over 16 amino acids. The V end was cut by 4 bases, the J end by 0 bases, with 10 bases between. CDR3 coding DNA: TGTGCCAGCAGTTCCCCCCGGACCTCTGGGGCCAACGTCCTGACTTTC. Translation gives CASSSPRTSGANVLTF.

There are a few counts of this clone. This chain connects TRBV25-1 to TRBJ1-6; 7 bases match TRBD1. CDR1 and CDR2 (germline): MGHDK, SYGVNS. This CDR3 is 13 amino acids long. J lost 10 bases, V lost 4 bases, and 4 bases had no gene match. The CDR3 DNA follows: TGTGCCAGCAGTGGCCAGGGGGGATCACCCCTCCACTTT. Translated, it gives CASSGQGGSPLHF.

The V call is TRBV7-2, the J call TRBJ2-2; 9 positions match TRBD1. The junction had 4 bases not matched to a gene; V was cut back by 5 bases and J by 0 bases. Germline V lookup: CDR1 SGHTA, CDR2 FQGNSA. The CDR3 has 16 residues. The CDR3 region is CASSPWTGANTGELFF. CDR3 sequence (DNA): TGTGCCAGCAGCCCATGGACAGGGGCGAACACCGGGGAGCTGTTTTTT.

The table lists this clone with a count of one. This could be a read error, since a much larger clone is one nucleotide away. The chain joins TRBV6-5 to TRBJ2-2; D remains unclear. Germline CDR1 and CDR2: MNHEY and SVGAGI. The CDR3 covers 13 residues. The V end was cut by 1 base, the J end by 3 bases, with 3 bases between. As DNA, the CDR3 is TGTGCCAGCAGTTACTTGGACACCGGGGAGCTGTTTTTT. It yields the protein CASSYLDTGELFF.

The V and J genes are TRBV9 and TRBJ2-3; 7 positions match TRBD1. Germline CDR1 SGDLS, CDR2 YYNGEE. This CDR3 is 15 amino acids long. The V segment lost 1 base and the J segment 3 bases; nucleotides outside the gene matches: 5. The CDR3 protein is CASSVKGGGTDTQYF. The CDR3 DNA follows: TGTGCCAGCAGCGTAAAAGGGGGCGGGACAGATACGCAGTATTTT.

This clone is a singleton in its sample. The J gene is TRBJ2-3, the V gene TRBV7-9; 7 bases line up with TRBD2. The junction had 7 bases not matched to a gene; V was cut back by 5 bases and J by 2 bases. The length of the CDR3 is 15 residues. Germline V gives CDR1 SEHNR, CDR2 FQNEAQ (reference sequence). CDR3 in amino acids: CASSQSGTTTDTQYF. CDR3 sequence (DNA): TGTGCCAGCAGCCAAAGCGGGACTACCACAGATACGCAGTATTTT.

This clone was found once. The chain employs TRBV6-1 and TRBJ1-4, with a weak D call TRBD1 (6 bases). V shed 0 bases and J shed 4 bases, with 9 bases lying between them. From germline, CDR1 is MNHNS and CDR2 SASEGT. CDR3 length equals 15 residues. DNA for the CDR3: TGTGCCAGCAGTGAAGCGAGAGGGGGTAATGAAAAACTGTTTTTT. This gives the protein CASSEARGGNEKLFF.

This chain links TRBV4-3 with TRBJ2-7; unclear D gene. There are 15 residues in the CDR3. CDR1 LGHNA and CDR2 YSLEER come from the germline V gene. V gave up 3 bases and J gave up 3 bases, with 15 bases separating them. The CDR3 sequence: CASSHLRGSGYEQYF. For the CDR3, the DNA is TGCGCCAGCAGCCATCTCAGAGGATCGGGCTACGAGCAGTACTTC.

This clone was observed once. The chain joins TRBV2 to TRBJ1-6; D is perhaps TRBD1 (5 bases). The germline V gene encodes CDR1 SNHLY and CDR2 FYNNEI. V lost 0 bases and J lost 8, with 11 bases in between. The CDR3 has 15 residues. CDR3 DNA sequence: TGTGCCAGCAGTGAAGCGCTGACAGATTATTCACCCCTCCACTTT. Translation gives CASSEALTDYSPLHF.